The sequence of this T cell receptor (beta chain) was determined in a study of blood T cell repertoires in COVID-19. Overall study context: Collection of acute and convalescent COVID-19 samples took place in the United States, Italy and Spain.

Germline values: CDR1 SGHDT, CDR2 YYEEEE. V shed 0 bases, J shed 5 bases, and the junction held 5 bases outside the gene matches. There are 15 residues in the CDR3. Only in-frame clones appear in the TCRdb table, and some are missing; sequencing was by immunoSEQ multiplex PCR. The sample lists fewer than 300,000 clones; approximately 93% were seen once. This chain uses TRBV5-6 with TRBJ2-3, with 8 bases aligning to TRBD2. This TCR came from a woman in her 30s with COVID-19, enrolled during active disease. The sample consisted of peripheral blood. In DNA, the CDR3 is TGTGCCAGCAGCTTGGATGCCGGGGGGGGAGATACGCAGTATTTT. Residues: CASSLDAGGGDTQYF.